The clone carrying this T cell receptor beta chain showed up just a few times. Its antigen is not known. Individual cDNA molecules were tagged with unique molecular identifiers, the study reported. TCRdb recomputed calls from the 5' RACE reads with MiXCR, one row per CDR3 protein. Of around 49,000 distinct CDR3 sequences listed, around 4% are singletons. This sample is part of a study of early T cells in non-severe SARS-CoV-2 infection. Across the study: Chains were unpaired, as sequencing was done on bulk RNA from unsorted whole blood. Notes on the study in general: Private and CD4 specificities were missed by VDJdb matching, which favored anti-spike CD8 responses.

The germline V gene encodes CDR1 DFQATT and CDR2 SNEGSKA (reference sequence). CDR3 length equals 17 residues. V was pared by 0 bases and J by 0 bases, with 16 bases between. This clonotype was obtained from an adult who was a healthcare worker with PCR-confirmed SARS-CoV-2 infection or an uninfected control (not recorded which). Sequenced input: whole blood. The V gene is TRBV20-1, the J gene TRBJ2-3, with D tentatively TRBD2 (5 bases). CDR3 DNA sequence: TGCAGTGCTAGAGATCCTCGGTCGGGATACAGCACAGATACGCAGTATTTT. Encoded protein: CSARDPRSGYSTDTQYF.